This TCR beta chain was captured by sequencing in a study of PD-1 blockade in classical Hodgkin lymphoma. Deletions cut 4 bases from V and 7 bases from J, with 20 bases between. The CDR3 sequence is 17 residues long. CDR1 SEHNR and CDR2 FQNEAQ come from the germline V gene (reference sequence). The patients all showed relapse after autologous stem cell transplantation, while their brentuximab vedotin exposure varied. Study-wide results and caveats: CD8+ TCR diversity did not rise significantly by C4D1, unlike CD4+. Reports described newly diagnosed patients as having lower baseline TCR diversity than healthy donors. Complete responders matched newly diagnosed patients in baseline diversity.

Some clones are missing from TCRdb's copy, which holds only in-frame ones; the method was immunoSEQ multiplex PCR. This table has around 25,000 clones, approximately 80% appearing once. In regard to this clone: What it binds is unknown.

This TCR was sampled from a human donor with classical Hodgkin lymphoma. V gene TRBV7-9 combines with J gene TRBJ1-6; the D gene is possibly TRBD1 (6 bases). The sequences come from peripheral blood mononuclear cells (PBMCs), collected before the second cycle of nivolumab. CDR3 residues: CASSYWDTGELNSPLHF. The CDR3 DNA follows: TGTGCCAGCAGCTACTGGGACACAGGCGAATTAAATTCACCCCTCCACTTT.